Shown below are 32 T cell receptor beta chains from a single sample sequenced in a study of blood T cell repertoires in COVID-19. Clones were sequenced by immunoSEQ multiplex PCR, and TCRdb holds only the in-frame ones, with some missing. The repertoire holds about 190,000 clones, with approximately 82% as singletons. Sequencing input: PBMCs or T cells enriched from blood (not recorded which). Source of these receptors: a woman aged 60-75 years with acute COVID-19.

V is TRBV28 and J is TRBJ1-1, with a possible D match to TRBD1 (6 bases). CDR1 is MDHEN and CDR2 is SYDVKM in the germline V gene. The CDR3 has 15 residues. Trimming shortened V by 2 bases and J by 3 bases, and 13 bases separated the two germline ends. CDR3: CASSLRAGADTEAFF. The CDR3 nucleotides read TGTGCCAGCAGTTTAAGGGCAGGGGCGGACACTGAAGCTTTCTTT. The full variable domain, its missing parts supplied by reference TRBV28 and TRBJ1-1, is DVKVTQSSRYLVKRTGEKVFLECVQDMDHENMFWYRQDPGLGLRLIYFSYDVKMKEKGDIPEGYSVSREKKERFSLILESASTNQTSMYLCASSLRAGADTEAFFGQGTRLTVV.

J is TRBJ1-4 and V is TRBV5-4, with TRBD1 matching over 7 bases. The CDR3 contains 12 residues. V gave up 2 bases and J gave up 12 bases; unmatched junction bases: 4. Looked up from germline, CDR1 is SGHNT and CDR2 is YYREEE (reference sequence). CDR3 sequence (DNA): TGTGCCAGCAGCTTAACAGGGGAAGAACTGTTTTTT. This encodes CASSLTGEELFF.

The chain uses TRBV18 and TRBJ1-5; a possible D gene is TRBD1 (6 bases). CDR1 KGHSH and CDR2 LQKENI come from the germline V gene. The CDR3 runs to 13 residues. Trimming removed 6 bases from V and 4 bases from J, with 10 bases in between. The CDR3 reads CASSGTPNQPQHF. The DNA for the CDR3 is TGTGCCAGCTCCGGGACACCTAATCAGCCCCAGCATTTT.

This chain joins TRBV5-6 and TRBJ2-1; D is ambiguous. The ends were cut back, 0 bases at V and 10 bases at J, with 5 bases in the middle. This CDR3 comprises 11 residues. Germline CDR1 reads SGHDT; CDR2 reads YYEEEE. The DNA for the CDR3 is TGTGCCAGCAGCTTGGTTCGGGAGCAGTTCTTC. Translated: CASSLVREQFF.

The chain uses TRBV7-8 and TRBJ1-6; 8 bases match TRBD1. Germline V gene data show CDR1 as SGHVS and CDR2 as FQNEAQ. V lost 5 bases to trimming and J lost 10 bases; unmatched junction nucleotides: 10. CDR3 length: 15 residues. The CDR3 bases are TGTGCCAGCAGCACGTGGACAGGGAGGAGGTCACCCCTCCACTTT. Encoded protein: CASSTWTGRRSPLHF.

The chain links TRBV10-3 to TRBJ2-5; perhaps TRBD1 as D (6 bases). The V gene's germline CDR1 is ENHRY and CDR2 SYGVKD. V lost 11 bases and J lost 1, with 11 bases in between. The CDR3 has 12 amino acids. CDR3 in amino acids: CASLGAQETQYF. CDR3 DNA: TGTGCCTCCCTGGGGGCCCAAGAGACCCAGTACTTC.

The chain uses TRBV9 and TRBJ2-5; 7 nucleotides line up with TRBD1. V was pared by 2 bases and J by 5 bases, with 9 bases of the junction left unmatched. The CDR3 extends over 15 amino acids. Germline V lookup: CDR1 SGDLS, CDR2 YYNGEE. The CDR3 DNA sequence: TGTGCCAGCAGCGTGGGGACAGTACAGGAGGAGACCCAGTACTTC. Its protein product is CASSVGTVQEETQYF.

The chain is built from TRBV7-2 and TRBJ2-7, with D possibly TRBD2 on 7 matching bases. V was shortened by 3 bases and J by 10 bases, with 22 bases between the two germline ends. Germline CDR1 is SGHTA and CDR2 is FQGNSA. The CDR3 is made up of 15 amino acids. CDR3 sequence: CASSFGGGLGRAQYF. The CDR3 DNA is TGTGCCAGCAGCTTTGGGGGGGGCTTGGGAAGGGCTCAGTACTTC.

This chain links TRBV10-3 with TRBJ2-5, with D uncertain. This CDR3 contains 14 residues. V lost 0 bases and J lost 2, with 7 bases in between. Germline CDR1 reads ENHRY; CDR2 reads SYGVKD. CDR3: CAISESGRQETQYF. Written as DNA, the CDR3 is TGTGCCATCAGTGAGTCGGGCAGGCAAGAGACCCAGTACTTC.

The CDR3 DNA is TGCGCCAGCAGCCTCTCTAGCGGTAGCTACGAGCAGTACTTC. Translated: CASSLSSGSYEQYF. The chain carries TRBV4-1 and TRBJ2-7; 7 nucleotides match TRBD2. J lost 3 bases, V lost 4 bases, and 6 bases had no gene match. The CDR3 length is 14 residues. Germline V lookup: CDR1 MGHRA, CDR2 YSYEKL.

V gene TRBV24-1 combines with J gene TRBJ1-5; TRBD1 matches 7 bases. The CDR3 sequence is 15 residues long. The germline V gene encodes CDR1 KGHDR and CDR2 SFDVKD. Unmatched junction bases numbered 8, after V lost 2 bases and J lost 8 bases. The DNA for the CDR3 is TGTGCCACCAGTGATTCAGGGGGTATAGCGGAGCCCCAGCATTTT. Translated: CATSDSGGIAEPQHF.

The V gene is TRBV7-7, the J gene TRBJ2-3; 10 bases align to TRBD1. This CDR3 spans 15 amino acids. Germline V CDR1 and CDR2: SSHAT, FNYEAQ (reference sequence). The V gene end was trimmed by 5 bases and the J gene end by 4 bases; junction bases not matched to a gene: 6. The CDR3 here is CASSLWTGGPDTQYF. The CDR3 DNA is TGTGCCAGCAGCCTCTGGACAGGGGGTCCAGATACGCAGTATTTT.

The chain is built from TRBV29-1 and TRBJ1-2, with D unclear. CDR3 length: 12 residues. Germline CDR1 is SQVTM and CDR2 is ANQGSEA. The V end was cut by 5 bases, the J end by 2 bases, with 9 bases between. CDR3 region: CSVWEGNYGYTF. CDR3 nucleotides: TGCAGCGTTTGGGAGGGAAACTATGGCTACACCTTC.

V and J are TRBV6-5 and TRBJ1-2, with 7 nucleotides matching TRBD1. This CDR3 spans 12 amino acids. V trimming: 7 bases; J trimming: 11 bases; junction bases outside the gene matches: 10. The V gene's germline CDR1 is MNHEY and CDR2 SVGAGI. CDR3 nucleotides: TGTGCCAGCACCGGACAGGTTCTGGATTACACCTTC. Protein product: CASTGQVLDYTF.

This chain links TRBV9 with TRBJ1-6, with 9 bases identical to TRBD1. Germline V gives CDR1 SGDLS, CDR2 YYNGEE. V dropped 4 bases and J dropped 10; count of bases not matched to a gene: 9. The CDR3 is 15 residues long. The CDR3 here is CASSRGGQGESPLHF. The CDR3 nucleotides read TGTGCCAGCAGCCGGGGGGGACAGGGTGAATCACCCCTCCACTTT.

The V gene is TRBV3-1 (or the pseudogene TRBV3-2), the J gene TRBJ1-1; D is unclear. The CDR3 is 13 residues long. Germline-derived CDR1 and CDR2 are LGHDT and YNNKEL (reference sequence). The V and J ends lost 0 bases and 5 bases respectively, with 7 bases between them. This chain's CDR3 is CASSQETRTEAFF. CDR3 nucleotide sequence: TGTGCCAGCAGCCAAGAAACTCGGACTGAAGCTTTCTTT.

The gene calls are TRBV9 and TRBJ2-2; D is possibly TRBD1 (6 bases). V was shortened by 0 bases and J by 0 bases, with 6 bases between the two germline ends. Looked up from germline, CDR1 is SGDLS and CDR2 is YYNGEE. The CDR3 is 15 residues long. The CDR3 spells CASSVGTANTGELFF. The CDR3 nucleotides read TGTGCCAGCAGCGTAGGGACAGCGAACACCGGGGAGCTGTTTTTT. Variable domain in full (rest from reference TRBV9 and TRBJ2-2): DSGVTQTPKHLITATGQRVTLRCSPRSGDLSVYWYQQSLDQGLQFLIQYYNGEERAKGNILERFSAQQFPDLHSELNLSSLELGDSALYFCASSVGTANTGELFFGEGSRLTVL.

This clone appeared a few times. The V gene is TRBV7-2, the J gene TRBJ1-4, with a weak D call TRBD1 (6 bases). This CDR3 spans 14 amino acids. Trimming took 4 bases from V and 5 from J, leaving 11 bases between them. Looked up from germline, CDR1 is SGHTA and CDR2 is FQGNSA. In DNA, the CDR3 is TGTGCCAGCAGCTCCGGGACAATAAATGAAAAACTGTTTTTT. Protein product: CASSSGTINEKLFF.

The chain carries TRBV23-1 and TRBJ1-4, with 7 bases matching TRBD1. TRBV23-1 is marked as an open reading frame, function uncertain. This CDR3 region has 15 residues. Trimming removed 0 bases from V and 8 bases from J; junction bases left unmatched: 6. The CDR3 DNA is TGCGCCAGCAGTCAATCGGGACAGAGGGGCGAAAAACTGTTTTTT. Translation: CASSQSGQRGEKLFF.

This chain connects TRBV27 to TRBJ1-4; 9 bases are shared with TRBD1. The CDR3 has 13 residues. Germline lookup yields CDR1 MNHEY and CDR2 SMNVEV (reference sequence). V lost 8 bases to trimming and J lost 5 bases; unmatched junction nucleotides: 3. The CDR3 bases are TGTGCCAGCCGGACAGGGGCGAATGAAAAACTGTTTTTT. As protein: CASRTGANEKLFF.

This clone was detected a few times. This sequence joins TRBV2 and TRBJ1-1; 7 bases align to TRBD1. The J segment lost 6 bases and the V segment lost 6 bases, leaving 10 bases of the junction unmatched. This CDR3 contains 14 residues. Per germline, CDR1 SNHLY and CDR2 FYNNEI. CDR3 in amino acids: CASSRTGGWAEAFF. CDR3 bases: TGTGCCAGCAGCCGGACAGGAGGGTGGGCTGAAGCTTTCTTT.

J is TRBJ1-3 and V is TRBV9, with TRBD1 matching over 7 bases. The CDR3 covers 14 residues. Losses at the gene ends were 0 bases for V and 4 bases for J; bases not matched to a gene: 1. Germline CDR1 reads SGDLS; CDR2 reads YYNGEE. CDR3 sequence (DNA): TGTGCCAGCAGCGTAGAGGACAGGGGAAACACCATATATTTT. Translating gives CASSVEDRGNTIYF.

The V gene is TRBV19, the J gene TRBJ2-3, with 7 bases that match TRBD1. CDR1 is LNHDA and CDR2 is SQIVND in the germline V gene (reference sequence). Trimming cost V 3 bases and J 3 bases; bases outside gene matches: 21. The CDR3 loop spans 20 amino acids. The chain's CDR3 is CASSIVGNAGIGGRTDTQYF. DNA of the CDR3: TGTGCCAGTAGTATTGTAGGAAATGCCGGTATAGGGGGCCGTACAGATACGCAGTATTTT.

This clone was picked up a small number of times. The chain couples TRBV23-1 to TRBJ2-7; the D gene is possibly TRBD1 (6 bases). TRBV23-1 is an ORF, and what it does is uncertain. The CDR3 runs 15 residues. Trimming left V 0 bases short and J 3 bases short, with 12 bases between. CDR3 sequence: CASSQSRSGDYEQYV. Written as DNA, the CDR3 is TGCGCCAGCAGTCAATCGAGGTCAGGGGACTACGAGCAGTACGTC.

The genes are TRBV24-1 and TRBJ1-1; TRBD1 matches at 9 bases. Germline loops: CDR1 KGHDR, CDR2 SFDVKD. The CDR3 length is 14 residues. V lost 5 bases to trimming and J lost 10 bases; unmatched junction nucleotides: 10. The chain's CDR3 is CATSAPGQGMRAFF. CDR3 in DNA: TGTGCCACCAGTGCTCCGGGACAGGGAATGAGAGCTTTCTTT.

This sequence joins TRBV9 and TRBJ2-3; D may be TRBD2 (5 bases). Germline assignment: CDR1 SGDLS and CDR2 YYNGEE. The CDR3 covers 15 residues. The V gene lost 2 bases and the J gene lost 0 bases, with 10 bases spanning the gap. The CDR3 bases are TGTGCCAGCAGCGTCGGGATCTCTAGCACAGATACGCAGTATTTT. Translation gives CASSVGISSTDTQYF.

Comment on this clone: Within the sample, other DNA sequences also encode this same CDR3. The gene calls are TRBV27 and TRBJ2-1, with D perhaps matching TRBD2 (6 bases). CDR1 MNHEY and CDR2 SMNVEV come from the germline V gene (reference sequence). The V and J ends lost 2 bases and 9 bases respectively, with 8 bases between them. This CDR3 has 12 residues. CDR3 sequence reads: CASSLQGGEQFF. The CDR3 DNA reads TGTGCCAGCAGTTTACAGGGAGGTGAGCAGTTCTTC.

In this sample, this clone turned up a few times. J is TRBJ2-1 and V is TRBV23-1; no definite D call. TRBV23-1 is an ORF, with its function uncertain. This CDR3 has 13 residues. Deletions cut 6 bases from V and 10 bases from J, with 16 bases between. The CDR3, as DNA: TGCGCCAGCAGACGAACGTACAGAAAAGAGCAGTTCTTC. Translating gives CASRRTYRKEQFF.

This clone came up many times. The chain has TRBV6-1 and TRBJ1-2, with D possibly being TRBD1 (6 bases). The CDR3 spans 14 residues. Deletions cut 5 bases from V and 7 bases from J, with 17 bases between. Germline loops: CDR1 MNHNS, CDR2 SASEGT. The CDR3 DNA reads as TGTGCCAGCAGTCCCCGGGGGGCGGAAGGTGGCTACACCTTC. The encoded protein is CASSPRGAEGGYTF.

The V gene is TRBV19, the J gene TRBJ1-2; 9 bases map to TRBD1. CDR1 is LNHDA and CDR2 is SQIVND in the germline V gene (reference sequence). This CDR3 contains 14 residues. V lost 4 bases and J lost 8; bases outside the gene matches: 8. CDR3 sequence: CASSRIDRGDGYTF. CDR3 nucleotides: TGTGCCAGTAGTAGGATCGACAGGGGGGACGGCTACACCTTC.

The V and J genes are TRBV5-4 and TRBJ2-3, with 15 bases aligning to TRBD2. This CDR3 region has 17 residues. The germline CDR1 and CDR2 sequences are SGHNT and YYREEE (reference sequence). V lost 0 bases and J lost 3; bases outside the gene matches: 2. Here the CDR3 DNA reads TGTGCCAGCAGCTTGGGGACTAGCGGGAGGGCAACAGATACGCAGTATTTT. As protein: CASSLGTSGRATDTQYF.

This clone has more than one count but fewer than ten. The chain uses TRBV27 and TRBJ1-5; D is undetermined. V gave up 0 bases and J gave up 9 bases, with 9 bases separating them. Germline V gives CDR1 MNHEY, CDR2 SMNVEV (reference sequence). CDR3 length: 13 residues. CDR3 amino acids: CASSLSATGPQHF. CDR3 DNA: TGTGCCAGCAGTTTATCGGCCACGGGGCCCCAGCATTTT.